A selection of T cell receptor beta chains follows, all from one sample in a study of CD8 T cells in Susac syndrome. One entry per CDR3 protein, called by TCRdb with MiXCR from the immunoSEQ multiplex PCR reads. The repertoire holds 110,000 or so distinct CDR3 sequences, with 85% to 95% as singletons. What was sequenced was CD4+ T cells from PBMCs. These receptors were obtained from a human donor with multiple sclerosis. The CDR3 runs from the conserved cysteine through the conserved F or W. A D gene is named only where the DNA matches it firmly. For some rows the clone size is stated as once, few or many, or as a class when expanded; others skip it.

abundance	v_gene	j_gene	d_gene	CDR3nt	CDR3aa
-	TRBV25-1	TRBJ2-3	TRBD2	TGTGCCAGCAATCGGGGGGGCGTAAATACGCAGTATTTT	CASNRGGVNTQYF
-	TRBV10-1	TRBJ2-2	-	TGCGCCAGCAGTGAGAACGGTCTGAACACCGGGGAGCTGTTTTTT	CASSENGLNTGELFF
-	TRBV6-5	TRBJ1-5	TRBD1	TGTGCCAGCGGAACGACAGGGACGTCTCATCAGCCCCAGCATTTT	CASGTTGTSHQPQHF
-	TRBV29-1	TRBJ2-7	TRBD1	TGCAGCGTGGCCGGGACAGGGAACCACGAGCAGTACTTC	CSVAGTGNHEQYF
-	TRBV29-1	TRBJ2-3	-	TGCAGCGTTGAAGGAGGGGTTTCGGCAGATACGCAGTATTTT	CSVEGGVSADTQYF
-	TRBV27	TRBJ2-1	-	TGTGCCAGCAGTCCCTTTTTCGACAATGAGCAGTTCTTC	CASSPFFDNEQFF
-	TRBV30	TRBJ1-6	-	TGTGCCTGGAACAGCCAGAGATATAATTCACCCCTCCACTTT	CAWNSQRYNSPLHF
-	TRBV29-1	TRBJ2-5	-	TGCAGCGTTGTGGTGTTCCAAGAGACCCAGTACTTC	CSVVVFQETQYF
-	TRBV20-1	TRBJ1-2	-	TGCAGTGCTATTTTTCCCGGCAACTATGGCTACACCTTC	CSAIFPGNYGYTF
-	TRBV7-3	TRBJ2-5	-	TGTGCCAGCAGCTTAAGTGGACAGCTCCAAGAGACCCAGTACTTC	CASSLSGQLQETQYF
-	TRBV14	TRBJ1-3	-	TGTGCCAGCAGCCCATGGACAGTCTCTGAAAACACCATATATTTT	CASSPWTVSENTIYF
-	TRBV5-1	TRBJ2-3	TRBD2	TGCGCCAGCAGCTCCGAGCGGGGGGGCGGTCGTGATACGCAGTATTTT	CASSSERGGGRDTQYF
-	TRBV20-1	TRBJ2-7	TRBD1	TGCAGTGCTAGAGATCCCGACAGGGGGTACGAGCAGTACTTC	CSARDPDRGYEQYF
-	TRBV2	TRBJ2-1	TRBD2	TGTGCCAGCAGTGACGGACTAGCGGGGGGGCATGAGCAGTTCTTC	CASSDGLAGGHEQFF
-	TRBV29-1	TRBJ1-1	-	TGCAGCGTTGGTTACGAATCAAAGAGGGGCACTGAAGCTTTCTTT	CSVGYESKRGTEAFF
-	TRBV20-1	TRBJ2-5	-	TGCAGTGGACGTTACCAAGAGACCCAGTACTTC	CSGRYQETQYF
-	TRBV4-3	TRBJ2-7	TRBD2	TGCGCCAGCAGCCAAGATGTAGCGGGACCTACCTTCCCCTCCTACGAGCAGTACTTC	CASSQDVAGPTFPSYEQYF
-	TRBV20-1	TRBJ2-7	TRBD1	TGCAGTGCTCTCGGACAGGGGGCTACCTACGAGCAGTACTTC	CSALGQGATYEQYF
-	TRBV19	TRBJ2-3	-	TGTGCCGTTAGCGTAAGGGGGAGGACAGATACGCAGTATTTT	CAVSVRGRTDTQYF
-	TRBV20-1	TRBJ1-3	-	TGCAGTGCTAAAAGGAACAGCGGAGGGTTGGCTTCTGGAAACACCATATATTTT	CSAKRNSGGLASGNTIYF
-	TRBV28	TRBJ2-3	TRBD2	TGTGCCAGCAGCGGCGGGCTAGCGGGGGGGTCGAGGACAGATACGCAGTATTTT	CASSGGLAGGSRTDTQYF
once	TRBV27	TRBJ2-7	-	TGTGCCAGCAGTTTTGCGGCAGGGGCCTACGAGCAGTACTTC	CASSFAAGAYEQYF
-	TRBV10-3	TRBJ1-5	-	TGTGCCATCAGCAGGGGCTTGGGAAATCAGCCCCAGCATTTT	CAISRGLGNQPQHF
-	TRBV7-9	TRBJ1-1	-	TGTGCCAGCAGCCCACAGACAGACACTGAAGCTTTCTTT	CASSPQTDTEAFF
-	TRBV2	TRBJ2-2	-	TGTGCCAGCAGTGAGCTACCCACCGGGGAGCTGTTTTTT	CASSELPTGELFF
once	TRBV29-1	TRBJ1-2	-	TGCAGCACTGATTGGGCAGGCTATGGCTACACCTTC	CSTDWAGYGYTF
once	TRBV4-1	TRBJ1-2	TRBD1	TGCGCCAGCAGCCAAGATTGGGCAGGGGGCAGCTATGGCTACACCTTC	CASSQDWAGGSYGYTF
-	TRBV25-1	TRBJ2-7	-	TGTGCCAGCAGTAATAGCTACCGCCCGGTTGAGCAGTACTTC	CASSNSYRPVEQYF
once	TRBV3-1	TRBJ2-7	-	TGTGCCAGCAGCCAAGTTGCCGCCGAGCAGTACTTC	CASSQVAAEQYF
-	TRBV14	TRBJ2-2	-	TGTGCCAGCAGCTTCAGGGTTCCCAACACCGGGGAGCTGTTTTTT	CASSFRVPNTGELFF
-	TRBV2	TRBJ2-3	-	TGTGCCAGCAGTCCTTACAGGCTAGATACGCAGTATTTT	CASSPYRLDTQYF
once	TRBV20-1	TRBJ2-1	-	TGCAGTGCTAGTGAGACTCACTACAATGAGCAGTTCTTC	CSASETHYNEQFF
-	TRBV7-7	TRBJ2-5	-	TGTGCCAGCAGCTCTACCCGGTGGGGAGAGACCCAGTACTTC	CASSSTRWGETQYF
-	TRBV5-1	TRBJ1-1	-	TGCGCCAGCAGCTTAGCCCTCGTAGGGGTAGCTTTCTTT	CASSLALVGVAFF
-	TRBV29-1	TRBJ2-7	-	TGCAGCGTTGCGACAGGCCGGGGCTACGAGCAGTACTTC	CSVATGRGYEQYF
-	TRBV7-8	TRBJ2-1	-	TGTGCCAGCAGCCTCGGGGGAGGGGGCAGCTCCTACAATGAGCAGTTCTTC	CASSLGGGGSSYNEQFF
-	TRBV27	TRBJ2-3	-	TGTGCCAGCAGTCCCCTTAGTGCTACGCAGTATTTT	CASSPLSATQYF
-	TRBV20-1	TRBJ1-2	-	TGCAGTGCCCGACCGACTACTCTACAGTATGGCTACACCTTC	CSARPTTLQYGYTF
-	TRBV30	TRBJ1-2	-	TGTGCCTGGAGTGATTTTTTAGGGCCTCAAGGCTACACCTTC	CAWSDFLGPQGYTF
-	TRBV12-3/TRBV12-4	TRBJ1-2	-	TGTGCCAGCAGTCCGACCGGGCGCTATGGCTACACCTTC	CASSPTGRYGYTF
-	TRBV20-1	TRBJ1-5	-	TGCAGTGCTAGAAGGCCGAACGGCAATCAGCCCCAGCATTTT	CSARRPNGNQPQHF
once	TRBV7-8	TRBJ2-5	TRBD2	TGTGCCAGCAGCTTAGTGGCTAGCGGGGGGTATCCTCAAGAGACCCAGTACTTC	CASSLVASGGYPQETQYF
-	TRBV5-1	TRBJ2-7	TRBD2	TGCGCCAGCAGCTTGGAGCTAGCGGGGTTCTACGAGCAGTACTTC	CASSLELAGFYEQYF
-	TRBV29-1	TRBJ1-1	TRBD1	TGCAGCGTTGAGAGGACAGGAATGAACACTGAAGCTTTCTTT	CSVERTGMNTEAFF